These 17 T cell receptor beta chains came from one sample sequenced in a study of CD4 T cells in relation to SARS-CoV-2 and coronaviruses. Unexposed donor CD4+ T cells date from 2011-2018, before the COVID-19 pandemic. Isolation of CD4+ T cells took place after around eleven days in culture. Sequencing used immunoSEQ multiplex PCR; TCRdb keeps in-frame clones, though not all of them. Of 30,000 or so clones in the sample, around 78% were seen once. Their cognate antigens are unknown. Specimen: CD4+ T cells from PBMCs, cultured in vitro. Receptors were obtained from a human donor in good health.

This sequence joins TRBV18 and TRBJ1-4, with D unresolved. In germline, CDR1 is KGHSH, CDR2 LQKENI. The CDR3 has 13 residues. V lost 2 bases to trimming and J lost 5 bases, with 6 bases between them. The chain's CDR3 is CASSPAENEKLFF. The DNA for the CDR3 is TGTGCCAGCTCACCAGCAGAAAATGAAAAACTGTTTTTT.

J is TRBJ2-2 and V is TRBV3-1 (or the pseudogene TRBV3-2); D unresolved. The CDR3 has 14 residues. V lost 1 base, J lost 2 bases, and 5 bases lay in between. Germline CDR1 reads LGHDT; CDR2 reads YNNKEL (reference sequence). CDR3 nucleotide sequence: TGTGCCAGCAGCCAAGTGACTAACACCGGGGAGCTGTTTTTT. It specifies CASSQVTNTGELFF.

The chain combines TRBV5-1 with TRBJ1-6, with a weak D call TRBD1 (6 bases). V was trimmed by 6 bases and J by 9 bases, leaving 10 bases between them. The germline V gene has CDR1 SGHRS and CDR2 YFSETQ. The CDR3 extends over 12 amino acids. The CDR3 protein is CASTTTGSPLHF. The CDR3 DNA follows: TGCGCCAGCACCACGACAGGTTCACCCCTCCACTTT. Full variable domain (remainder filled in from reference TRBV5-1 and TRBJ1-6): KAGVTQTPRYLIKTRGQQVTLSCSPISGHRSVSWYQQTPGQGLQFLFEYFSETQRNKGNFPGRFSGRQFSNSRSEMNVSTLELGDSALYLCASTTTGSPLHFGNGTRLTVT.

The J gene is TRBJ2-7, the V gene TRBV4-3; D gene unclear. The germline V gene has CDR1 LGHNA and CDR2 YSLEER. The length of the CDR3 is 15 residues. Trimming took off 1 base at V and 5 bases at J, with 15 bases between the two ends. CDR3 sequence: CASSQALNLGDEQYF. The DNA for the CDR3 is TGCGCCAGCAGCCAAGCGCTGAACCTTGGGGACGAGCAGTACTTC.

This rearrangement joins TRBV4-1 to TRBJ2-7, with 10 bases lining up with TRBD2. The CDR3 runs 16 residues. After removal of 2 bases from V and 4 bases from J, the junction contained 8 bases not matched to a gene. Germline CDR1 is MGHRA and CDR2 is YSYEKL. The CDR3 loop reads CASSQPTSGTGYEQYF. CDR3 in DNA: TGCGCCAGCAGCCAACCAACTAGCGGGACGGGTTACGAGCAGTACTTC.

This chain connects TRBV7-8 to TRBJ1-2, with D maybe TRBD1 (5 bases). The germline V and J ends were trimmed by 3 bases and 8 bases, with 16 bases remaining between them. Germline V lookup: CDR1 SGHVS, CDR2 FQNEAQ. The CDR3 is made up of 14 amino acids. The CDR3, as DNA: TGTGCCAGCAGCTTGGCACAGGCTAACAGGGGCTACACCTTC. This gives the protein CASSLAQANRGYTF.

The J gene is TRBJ2-3, the V gene TRBV9; maybe TRBD1 (6 bases). Trimming took 6 bases from V and 1 from J, leaving 15 bases between them. The CDR3 has 15 amino acids. The germline CDR1 and CDR2 sequences are SGDLS and YYNGEE. The CDR3 spells CASTRDNGGTDTQYF. The CDR3 DNA is TGTGCCAGCACTAGGGACAATGGAGGCACAGATACGCAGTATTTT. Full variable domain (remainder filled in from reference TRBV9 and TRBJ2-3): DSGVTQTPKHLITATGQRVTLRCSPRSGDLSVYWYQQSLDQGLQFLIQYYNGEERAKGNILERFSAQQFPDLHSELNLSSLELGDSALYFCASTRDNGGTDTQYFGPGTRLTVL.

The chain carries TRBV6-1 and TRBJ2-3, with a possible D match to TRBD2 (7 bases). Deletions cut 0 bases from V and 7 bases from J, with 20 bases between. CDR3 length: 17 residues. Germline V gene sequence: CDR1 MNHNS, CDR2 SASEGT. CDR3 residues: CASSEAGRGAFTYTQYF. CDR3 DNA: TGTGCCAGCAGTGAAGCTGGGAGGGGGGCCTTTACTTATACGCAGTATTTT.

The chain carries TRBV19 and TRBJ2-3; D is possibly TRBD2 (6 bases). The V and J ends lost 5 bases and 2 bases respectively, with 11 bases between them. CDR1 is LNHDA, CDR2 SQIVND, per germline (reference sequence). The CDR3 is 14 amino acids. In DNA, the CDR3 is TGTGCCAGTAGTTTTAGCGGAACCACAGATACGCAGTATTTT. It yields the protein CASSFSGTTDTQYF.

The rearrangement links TRBV6-2 or TRBV6-3 to TRBJ2-7; D uncertain. V was cut by 0 bases and J by 7 bases, with 10 bases left in between. The CDR3 consists of 13 residues. Looked up from germline, CDR1 is MNHEY and CDR2 is SVGEGT. The CDR3 region is CASSYSTTTEQYF. For the CDR3, the DNA is TGTGCCAGCAGTTACTCGACCACGACGGAGCAGTACTTC.

The chain links TRBV30 to TRBJ2-5, with TRBD1 matching over 8 bases. CDR3 length: 17 amino acids. Germline CDR1 GTSNPN, CDR2 SVGIG (reference sequence). V was clipped by 4 bases and J by 2 bases; unmatched bases: 15. The CDR3 is CAWTPGQVSKGQETQYF. The CDR3 DNA follows: TGTGCCTGGACGCCGGGACAGGTCTCTAAGGGGCAAGAGACCCAGTACTTC.

V and J are TRBV5-6 and TRBJ1-2; 9 bases are a match to TRBD1. Germline CDR1 is SGHDT and CDR2 is YYEEEE. The CDR3 covers 14 residues. With V trimmed by 5 bases and J by 7 bases, 9 bases remained unmatched. The CDR3 DNA sequence: TGTGCCAGCAGATTCCGGGACAGGGATGGTGGCTACACCTTC. Translating it yields CASRFRDRDGGYTF. The full variable domain, in which reference TRBV5-6 and TRBJ1-2 provide the parts outside the CDR3, is DAGVTQSPTHLIKTRGQQVTLRCSPKSGHDTVSWYQQALGQGPQFIFQYYEEEERQRGNFPDRFSGHQFPNYSSELNVNALLLGDSALYLCASRFRDRDGGYTFGSGTRLTVV.

The V call is TRBV18, the J call TRBJ1-1, with D uncertain. Germline CDR1 is KGHSH and CDR2 is LQKENI. The CDR3 is 14 residues long. V was clipped by 6 bases and J by 1 base, with 12 bases between them. CDR3 DNA sequence: TGTGCCAGCTCTCGAGAGTTGGCGAACACTGAAGCTTTCTTT. Its translation is CASSRELANTEAFF.

The chain joins TRBV4-3 to TRBJ2-1, with 8 nucleotides matching TRBD2. The CDR3 totals 18 residues. The V segment lost 0 bases and the J segment 0 bases; nucleotides outside the gene matches: 7. Germline V gene lookup returns CDR1 LGHNA and CDR2 YSLEER. CDR3 sequence: CASSQDSRGGYSYNEQFF. Written as DNA, the CDR3 is TGCGCCAGCAGCCAAGATAGTCGGGGGGGCTACTCCTACAATGAGCAGTTCTTC.

V gene TRBV6-5 combines with J gene TRBJ2-1; 7 nucleotides match TRBD2. The V gene end was trimmed by 5 bases and the J gene end by 0 bases; junction bases not matched to a gene: 4. CDR1 and CDR2 from the germline V gene are MNHEY and SVGAGI. The CDR3 runs to 15 residues. CDR3 coding DNA: TGTGCCAGCAGTCCGGGACTATACTCCTACAATGAGCAGTTCTTC. Translating gives CASSPGLYSYNEQFF.

The rearrangement joins TRBV6-6 to TRBJ1-1; TRBD1 is a possible D gene (5 bases). The CDR3 extends over 14 amino acids. Trimming stripped 7 bases from V and 2 bases from J, with 14 bases between. CDR1 and CDR2 from the germline V gene are MNHNY and SVGAGI (reference sequence). The DNA for the CDR3 is TGTGCCAGCAACCCCGGGACGGCAAACACTGAAGCTTTCTTT. It translates to CASNPGTANTEAFF.

The chain carries TRBV18 and TRBJ1-2, with D unclear. The germline V gene has CDR1 KGHSH and CDR2 LQKENI. With 2 bases removed from V and 0 bases from J, the gap between germline ends came to 7 bases. This CDR3 comprises 14 residues. CDR3 amino acids: CASSPGGANYGYTF. The CDR3 coding sequence is TGTGCCAGCTCACCAGGCGGCGCTAACTATGGCTACACCTTC.